This T cell receptor beta chain was sequenced for a study of T cell responses to AZD1222 COVID-19 vaccine. For this clone: Its target is not known.

Germline CDR1 and CDR2: MNHEY and SMNVEV (reference sequence). The CDR3 has 17 amino acids. The V end was cut by 4 bases, the J end by 0 bases, with 19 bases between. Measured with immunoSEQ multiplex PCR; TCRdb has only the in-frame clones, and not every one. Here the sample spans around 58,000 clones, 80% to 90% being singletons. Study-level results: Donor demographics were predominantly white British with a female majority; clonal diversity may be underestimated.

The sample in question was peripheral blood, obtained 28 days after the second AZD1222 dose. The chain uses TRBV27 and TRBJ2-7; no firm D call. The clonotype originates from an adult who received the AZD1222 COVID-19 vaccine. Written as DNA, the CDR3 is TGTGCCAGCAGTTCCGTCCGGGCGGCGTTTAGCTCCTACGAGCAGTACTTC. Its protein is CASSSVRAAFSSYEQYF.